The present TCR beta chain was sequenced within a study of T cell responses to AZD1222 COVID-19 vaccine. Libraries were prepared by immunoSEQ multiplex PCR; TCRdb keeps only in-frame clonotypes and omits some of them. The sample gives 100,000 to 150,000 clones, 80% to 90% of which show up once; 1.5% to 1.9% is in the top ten. The V gene's germline CDR1 is MNHEY and CDR2 SVGEGT. This CDR3 region has 15 residues. The ends were cut back, 6 bases at V and 3 bases at J, with 12 bases in the middle. This sequence joins TRBV6-2 or TRBV6-3 and TRBJ2-6, with a weak D call TRBD1 (6 bases). The source of this sequence is an adult in good health. The sample here was peripheral blood, taken on day 0 of AZD1222 vaccination. Here the CDR3 reads CASSLQGIGANVLTF. In DNA form, the CDR3 reads TGTGCCAGCAGCTTACAGGGCATTGGGGCCAACGTCCTGACTTTC.